Described below is a single T cell receptor beta chain sequence and its context. Its antigen is unidentified. CDR3 size: 13 residues. From germline, CDR1 is MDHEN and CDR2 SYDVKM. The V end lost 4 bases, the J end lost 4 bases, and 10 bases lay between the germline ends. This sample was taken from a study of PD-1 blockade in classical Hodgkin lymphoma. Points from the study as a whole: The drivers behind the repertoire differences, possibly disease activity or prior therapy, remain undefined. By C4D1, diversity of CD4+ TCRs had risen significantly, whereas that of CD8+ TCRs had not. Reported findings placed baseline TCR diversity lower in newly diagnosed patients (compared with healthy donors). It was among complete responders that baseline diversity resembled that of newly diagnosed patients.

This table comes from immunoSEQ multiplex PCR, and its TCRdb copy is limited to in-frame clones, with some not included. The data contain 4,400 or so clones, 80% to 90% of them seen just once; the ten biggest clones take up around 0.96%. There was relapse after autologous stem cell transplantation in every patient, and there was variation in brentuximab vedotin exposure. From thawed PBMCs, CD4+ T cells were purified using magnetic negative selection. The sample in question was CD4+ T cells from blood, obtained at baseline. The origin of this receptor is a human donor with classical Hodgkin lymphoma. The chain couples TRBV28 to TRBJ2-5; no reliable D call. The CDR3 is CASSWVSSETQYF. CDR3 bases: TGTGCCAGCAGTTGGGTCAGTTCAGAGACCCAGTACTTC.